Shown below are 9 T cell receptor beta chains from a single sample sequenced in a study of spatial heterogeneity in lung cancer. TCRdb re-analysed the 5' RACE reads in MiXCR, keeping a single row per CDR3 protein. There are about 82,000 distinct CDR3 sequences in the sample; roughly 12% occur only once, and around 4.6% lies in the top ten. Noted time point: sample taken at primary tumor resection. Sequencing was performed on whole RNA extracted from tumor and nontumor lung tissue, or from frozen PBMC, and the material was left unsorted. The starting material was PBMCs, obtained at surgery. These receptors all come from a male donor with early-stage non-small cell lung cancer.

This clonotype was seen at least ten times. V and J are TRBV19 and TRBJ1-2; TRBD1 agrees at 7 bases. J was trimmed by 2 bases and V by 6 bases; bases with no gene match: 3. The germline gives CDR1 LNHDA, CDR2 SQIVND (reference sequence). This CDR3 spans 13 amino acids. The CDR3 sequence: CASRRTGNYGYTF. CDR3 sequence (DNA): TGTGCCAGTAGGAGGACAGGAAACTATGGCTACACCTTC.

This clonotype was observed a few times. The rearrangement links TRBV20-1 to TRBJ1-5; D remains unclear. Germline loops: CDR1 DFQATT, CDR2 SNEGSKA (reference sequence). V was pared by 0 bases and J by 4 bases, with 13 bases between. This CDR3 region has 15 residues. Here the CDR3 reads CSARDRTVGNQPQHF. In DNA form, the CDR3 reads TGCAGTGCTAGAGATAGGACGGTGGGTAATCAGCCCCAGCATTTT.

The chain recombines TRBV5-1 with TRBJ2-7, with a possible D match to TRBD1 (5 bases). The CDR3 runs to 13 residues. CDR1 and CDR2 from the germline V gene are SGHRS and YFSETQ. Trimming left V 5 bases short and J 3 bases short, with 12 bases between. This CDR3 reads CASRQDPFYEQYF. The CDR3 DNA sequence: TGCGCCAGCAGACAGGATCCTTTCTACGAGCAGTACTTC.

The chain carries TRBV7-3 and TRBJ2-5; possible D gene TRBD2, 5 bases. V lost 2 bases and J 4 bases, leaving 14 bases between the germline ends. Per the germline V gene, CDR1 is SGHTA and CDR2 is FQGTGA. This CDR3 spans 15 amino acids. DNA for the CDR3: TGTGCCAGCAGCTTAGACTTGCGGGCGGGAGAGACCCAGTACTTC. It specifies CASSLDLRAGETQYF.

The rearrangement links TRBV5-1 to TRBJ2-5, with 8 bases matching TRBD2. CDR1 is SGHRS, CDR2 YFSETQ, per germline. Germline trimming cut 1 base from V and 5 bases from J; bases unmatched to any gene: 7. The CDR3 loop spans 15 amino acids. CDR3 sequence reads: CASSLNGGEMETQYF. CDR3 nucleotide sequence: TGCGCCAGCAGCTTGAACGGGGGGGAGATGGAGACCCAGTACTTC.

In this sample, this clonotype turned up a few times. The chain uses TRBV7-2 and TRBJ2-1, with 9 positions matching TRBD2. The V and J ends lost 5 bases and 9 bases, in that order; junction bases with no gene match: 5. Germline CDR1 and CDR2: SGHTA and FQGNSA. The CDR3 is 13 amino acids. CDR3 sequence reads: CASSNSGGSEQFF. CDR3 nucleotide sequence: TGTGCCAGCAGCAATAGCGGGGGTAGTGAGCAGTTCTTC.

This clonotype was picked up a small number of times. V and J are TRBV6-5 and TRBJ1-1; D gene ambiguous. The germline V gene encodes CDR1 MNHEY and CDR2 SVGAGI. Trimming left V 8 bases short and J 2 bases short, with 15 bases between. This CDR3 comprises 14 residues. CDR3 DNA sequence: TGTGCCAGCGCCGGCGACGGATTTAACACTGAAGCTTTCTTT. Translation gives CASAGDGFNTEAFF.

The J gene is TRBJ2-7, the V gene TRBV7-9, with D tentatively TRBD1 (5 bases). CDR1 is SEHNR and CDR2 is FQNEAQ in the germline V gene (reference sequence). The germline V and J ends were trimmed by 3 bases and 5 bases, with 14 bases remaining between them. This CDR3 contains 14 residues. The CDR3 coding sequence is TGTGCCAGCAGCTTTCGCTGGGGCTCGGACGAGCAGTACTTC. Translated: CASSFRWGSDEQYF.

The chain joins TRBV29-1 to TRBJ1-1; D is perhaps TRBD1 (6 bases). The CDR3 runs 12 residues. Germline-derived CDR1 and CDR2 are SQVTM and ANQGSEA. V gave up 4 bases and J gave up 1 base, with 7 bases separating them. DNA for the CDR3: TGCAGCGTTGGAGGGGGGAACACTGAAGCTTTCTTT. The encoded protein is CSVGGGNTEAFF.